The 30 T cell receptor beta chains in this list originate from one sample, sequenced in a study of T cells in Graves' hyperthyroidism and ophthalmopathy. Researchers amplified the TCR beta CDR3 regions from RNA transcripts. The HTBI set primed first-round TCR CDR3 RT-PCR. TCRdb re-called the multiplex PCR reads through MiXCR, storing one row per CDR3 protein. The table includes 330,000 or so distinct CDR3 sequences, 15% to 20% detected once. The sample consisted of blood. The receptors come from a woman aged 35 to 49 with Graves' ophthalmopathy.

This clonotype came up many times. This rearrangement joins TRBV7-3 to TRBJ1-1, with D perhaps TRBD1 (6 bases). This CDR3 comprises 17 residues. CDR1 SGHTA and CDR2 FQGTGA come from the germline V gene. V was pared by 5 bases and J by 7 bases, with 26 bases between. CDR3 DNA: TGTGCCAGCAGCCCCACCCCATCCATCGCGGGGGCAGGTGAAGCTTTCTTT. The encoded protein is CASSPTPSIAGAGEAFF.

This clonotype was picked up many times. The CDR3 spells CASSTGQGATETQYF. The DNA for the CDR3 is TGTGCCAGCAGTACGGGACAGGGGGCAACAGAGACCCAGTACTTC. V is TRBV12-3 or TRBV12-4 and J is TRBJ2-5, with 12 nucleotides matching TRBD1. The CDR3 contains 15 residues. V dropped 5 bases and J dropped 4; count of bases not matched to a gene: 5.

The sample holds many counts of this clonotype. V and J are TRBV19 and TRBJ1-1; D is unresolved. Germline assignment: CDR1 LNHDA and CDR2 SQIVND (reference sequence). This CDR3 comprises 12 residues. V dropped 2 bases and J dropped 6 bases, with 7 bases sitting between them. The CDR3 DNA reads TGTGCCAGTAGTATAAGGGTCGCTGAAGCTTTCTTT. This sequence encodes CASSIRVAEAFF.

This clonotype showed up many times. The junction differs from germline at one of its ends, possibly a read error. The chain uses TRBV12-3 or TRBV12-4 and TRBJ2-5, with D uncertain. The CDR3 has 14 amino acids. The CDR3: CASSFIAWQETQCF. The CDR3 DNA reads as TGTGCCAGCAGTTTTATCGCGTGGCAAGAGACCCAGTGCTTC.

Regarding this clonotype: This clone may be a read error of a much larger clone one base away. The V gene is TRBV5-5, the J gene TRBJ1-2; D unclear. The CDR3 is made up of 14 amino acids. The V gene's germline CDR1 is SGHKS and CDR2 YYEKEE (reference sequence). V lost 6 bases, J lost 2 bases, and 14 bases lay in between. CDR3 loop: CASTFGLRNYGYTF. CDR3 coding DNA: TGTGCCAGCACCTTTGGACTGAGAAACTATGGCTACACCTTC.

This clonotype was counted ten times or more. This chain joins TRBV30 and TRBJ2-2; 8 bases match TRBD2. V was pared by 8 bases and J by 3 bases, with 11 bases of the junction left unmatched. From germline, CDR1 is GTSNPN and CDR2 SVGIG (reference sequence). The CDR3 length is 15 residues. CDR3 sequence reads: CAVIRAGGYTGELFF. DNA for the CDR3: TGTGCCGTCATCCGGGCGGGAGGATACACCGGGGAGCTGTTTTTT. The full variable domain, rest sourced from reference TRBV30 and TRBJ2-2, is SQTIHQWPATLVQPVGSPLSLECTVEGTSNPNLYWYRQAAGRGLQLLFYSVGIGQISSEVPQNLSASRPQDRQFILSSKKLLLSDSGFYLCAVIRAGGYTGELFFGEGSRLTVL.

V and J are TRBV12-3 or TRBV12-4 and TRBJ1-1; D may be TRBD1 (6 bases). Trimming cost V 7 bases and J 3 bases, with 18 bases left between them. This CDR3 region has 15 residues. The CDR3 DNA follows: TGTGCCAGCACCCGAGGGGGGGGCCTAGACACTGAAGCTTTCTTT. Amino acid sequence: CASTRGGGLDTEAFF.

This clonotype appeared a few times. One end of the junction varies from germline; a read error may be responsible. The chain combines TRBV18 with TRBJ2-3; D not resolved. The CDR3 length is 15 residues. In germline, CDR1 is KGHSH, CDR2 LQKENI. The CDR3 protein is CASSPLSQSTDRQYF. CDR3 nucleotides: TGTGCCAGCTCACCACTCTCACAGAGCACAGATAGGCAGTATTTT.

Many counts were recorded for this clonotype. The junction departs from germline at one end; a sequencing error may be responsible. The V call is TRBV12-3 or TRBV12-4, the J call TRBJ1-1; D is ambiguous. There are 13 residues in the CDR3. In DNA, the CDR3 is TGTGCCAGCAGTTTGACGCTTAACACTGAAGCTTCCTTT. It is translated as CASSLTLNTEASF.

This clonotype has a count of ten or more. The CDR3 DNA follows: TGCAGTGCTAGAGATCGATCGGCCGCATTCTACACCGGGGAGCTGTTTTTT. The encoded protein is CSARDRSAAFYTGELFF. This sequence joins TRBV20-1 and TRBJ2-2; D is ambiguous. The CDR3 spans 17 residues. The V end lost 0 bases, the J end lost 3 bases, and 17 bases lay between the germline ends. Germline V CDR1 and CDR2: DFQATT, SNEGSKA (reference sequence).

This clonotype came up many times. The chain links TRBV28 to TRBJ2-7; 9 bases line up with TRBD1. V lost 3 bases, J lost 1 base, and 10 bases stayed unmatched. The germline V gene has CDR1 MDHEN and CDR2 SYDVKM. The CDR3 runs to 17 residues. The CDR3 sequence: CASSFFGTGTRSYEQYF. CDR3 nucleotide sequence: TGTGCCAGCAGTTTTTTTGGGACAGGGACCCGATCCTACGAGCAGTACTTC.

This clonotype was recorded at least ten times. The V and J genes are TRBV19 and TRBJ1-5; the D gene is possibly TRBD1 (6 bases). The CDR3 loop spans 14 amino acids. Germline-derived CDR1 and CDR2 are LNHDA and SQIVND (reference sequence). Trimming removed 5 bases at V and 3 bases at J, with 11 bases between. The CDR3 nucleotides are TGTGCCAGTAGTCAACAGGGAACCAATCAGCCCCAGCATTTT. Residues: CASSQQGTNQPQHF.

This clonotype was observed at least ten times. The chain employs TRBV5-1 and TRBJ1-1; 8 nucleotides line up with TRBD1. Looked up from germline, CDR1 is SGHRS and CDR2 is YFSETQ. This CDR3 comprises 12 residues. The V segment lost 0 bases and the J segment 10 bases; nucleotides outside the gene matches: 2. CDR3: CASSLEGQGAFF. CDR3 nucleotide sequence: TGCGCCAGCAGCTTGGAAGGACAGGGAGCTTTCTTT. Complete variable domain (other parts from reference TRBV5-1 and TRBJ1-1): KAGVTQTPRYLIKTRGQQVTLSCSPISGHRSVSWYQQTPGQGLQFLFEYFSETQRNKGNFPGRFSGRQFSNSRSEMNVSTLELGDSALYLCASSLEGQGAFFGQGTRLTVV.

Ten or more counts support this clonotype. The chain is built from TRBV12-3 or TRBV12-4 and TRBJ2-5; possibly TRBD1 for D (6 bases). This CDR3 has 13 residues. Trimming shortened V by 9 bases and J by 1 base, and 12 bases separated the two germline ends. The CDR3: CARSGQPQETQYF. The CDR3 nucleotides read TGTGCCAGATCGGGACAACCCCAAGAGACCCAGTACTTC.

This clonotype was seen at least ten times. This chain's CDR3 is CAARGCNREETQYF. The CDR3 DNA sequence: TGTGCCGCGCGTGGATGTAACAGGGAAGAGACCCAGTACTTC. The chain has TRBV24-1 and TRBJ2-5, with D perhaps matching TRBD1 (6 bases). CDR3 length equals 14 residues. V was shortened by 12 bases and J by 3 bases, with 19 bases between the two germline ends. CDR1 KGHDR and CDR2 SFDVKD come from the germline V gene.

This clonotype was found many times. The chain links TRBV7-9 to TRBJ1-1; D is ambiguous. The CDR3 has 14 residues. V gave up 1 base and J gave up 5 bases, with 11 bases separating them. Germline V gene data show CDR1 as SEHNR and CDR2 as FQNEAQ (reference sequence). CDR3 bases: TGTGCCAGCAGCTTAGTCACCCCTGGGACTGAAGCTTTCTTT. It codes for CASSLVTPGTEAFF.

This clonotype was detected many times. The chain is built from TRBV7-2 and TRBJ2-5; D not resolved. The germline V gene has CDR1 SGHTA and CDR2 FQGNSA. The CDR3 consists of 14 residues. V lost 1 base, J lost 4 bases, and 10 bases lay in between. CDR3 in amino acids: CASSLVAAVETQYF. CDR3 nucleotides: TGTGCCAGCAGCTTAGTGGCAGCAGTAGAGACCCAGTACTTC.

This clonotype was counted at least ten times. The J gene is TRBJ1-1, the V gene TRBV5-6; tentative D call: TRBD1 (5 bases). V lost 4 bases, J lost 1 base, and 11 bases lay in between. The CDR3 extends over 14 amino acids. Germline assignment: CDR1 SGHDT and CDR2 YYEEEE. CDR3 sequence reads: CASSPGPQNTEAFF. CDR3 nucleotide sequence: TGTGCCAGCAGCCCGGGACCTCAGAACACTGAAGCTTTCTTT.

This clonotype was seen ten or more times. The genes are TRBV20-1 and TRBJ2-7; 10 bases agree with TRBD2. There are 13 residues in the CDR3. Looked up from germline, CDR1 is DFQATT and CDR2 is SNEGSKA (reference sequence). J was trimmed by 3 bases and V by 2 bases; bases with no gene match: 1. This CDR3 reads CSARIAGGYEQYF. The CDR3 DNA reads TGCAGTGCTAGAATAGCGGGGGGCTACGAGCAGTACTTC.

This clonotype was found many times. The chain links TRBV6-1 to TRBJ2-7; weak D call: TRBD1 (5 bases). CDR1 and CDR2 (germline): MNHNS, SASEGT. The V and J ends lost 8 bases and 1 base respectively, with 12 bases between them. This CDR3 is 13 amino acids long. The CDR3 DNA sequence: TGTGCCAGCGGTGCAGGGTGGTCCTACGAGCAGTACTTC. Translation: CASGAGWSYEQYF.

This clonotype was picked up a small number of times. V usage is TRBV6-4 and J usage is TRBJ2-2, with 9 nucleotides matching TRBD2. The germline gives CDR1 MRHNA, CDR2 SNTAGT. The CDR3 totals 17 residues. J gave up 2 bases and V 7 bases, and 11 bases lay outside the gene matches. In nucleotides, the CDR3 is TGTGCCAGCACGGCCCATCTAGCGGGAATTAACACCGGGGAGCTGTTTTTT. Translating it yields CASTAHLAGINTGELFF.

This clonotype was counted many times. The V call is TRBV27, the J call TRBJ2-7; perhaps TRBD1 as D (6 bases). V dropped 0 bases and J dropped 2 bases, with 17 bases sitting between them. The CDR3 contains 17 residues. CDR1 and CDR2 from the germline V gene are MNHEY and SMNVEV (reference sequence). CDR3 DNA sequence: TGTGCCAGCAGTTTATCGAAACAGGGAACCCCTACCTACGAGCAGTACTTC. It specifies CASSLSKQGTPTYEQYF.

In this sample, this clonotype turned up many times. The V gene is TRBV12-3 or TRBV12-4, the J gene TRBJ2-7; D is tentatively TRBD1 or TRBD2 (5 bases each). Trimming cost V 5 bases and J 2 bases, with 22 bases left between them. The CDR3 extends over 17 amino acids. The CDR3 nucleotides are TGTGCCAGCAGTCCGACCTCCGGTGGGACCCAAGCCTACGAGCAGTACTTC. Protein sequence: CASSPTSGGTQAYEQYF.

The genes are TRBV6-4 and TRBJ2-4; TRBD1 matches 8 bases. The V and J ends lost 8 bases and 0 bases, in that order; junction bases with no gene match: 24. The germline V gene encodes CDR1 MRHNA and CDR2 SNTAGT. CDR3 length: 21 residues. The CDR3 region is CASPGVHSPDREQLAKNIQYF. DNA for the CDR3: TGTGCCAGCCCGGGGGTCCACTCACCGGACAGGGAACAACTAGCCAAAAACATTCAGTACTTC.

This clonotype was detected ten times or more. This chain joins TRBV6-1 and TRBJ1-2, with 7 bases identical to TRBD1. The CDR3 runs to 13 residues. Germline loops: CDR1 MNHNS, CDR2 SASEGT. V was clipped by 3 bases and J by 2 bases; unmatched bases: 0. The CDR3 region has the DNA TGTGCCAGCAGTGACAGGGGGAACTATGGCTACACCTTC. Translated: CASSDRGNYGYTF.

As for this clonotype: This may stem from a read error, because a much larger clone lies one nucleotide away. This rearrangement joins TRBV5-1 to TRBJ2-7; D may be TRBD1 (6 bases). The germline V gene has CDR1 SGHRS and CDR2 YFSETQ. The CDR3 spans 15 residues. The CDR3 DNA reads as TGCGCCAGCAGCTTGGACAGGGCCTCCCCTTACGAGCGGTACTTC. This sequence encodes CASSLDRASPYERYF.

This clonotype came up many times. The chain uses TRBV6-4 and TRBJ2-7, with TRBD2 matching over 10 bases. This CDR3 has 14 residues. V was pared by 5 bases and J by 2 bases, with 3 bases of the junction left unmatched. Germline lookup yields CDR1 MRHNA and CDR2 SNTAGT. The CDR3 region is CASSIAGGPYEQYF. The CDR3 DNA reads as TGTGCCAGCAGTATAGCGGGGGGCCCCTACGAGCAGTACTTC.

This clonotype showed up many times. The chain links TRBV4-1 to TRBJ2-7; 8 positions match TRBD1. With 4 bases clipped from V and 7 bases from J, the junction kept 6 bases outside the gene matches. The CDR3 runs 13 residues. CDR1 and CDR2 from the germline V gene are MGHRA and YSYEKL. The CDR3 region is CASSLWTGNEQYF. The DNA of the CDR3 is TGCGCCAGCAGCCTCTGGACAGGGAATGAGCAGTACTTC.

This clonotype was picked up many times. The chain couples TRBV12-3 or TRBV12-4 to TRBJ2-3; 8 positions agree with TRBD2. The V segment lost 4 bases and the J segment 1 base; nucleotides outside the gene matches: 1. This CDR3 comprises 14 residues. CDR3 residues: CASSSAGGTDTQYF. In DNA, the CDR3 is TGTGCCAGCAGTTCAGCGGGAGGCACAGATACGCAGTATTTT.

This clonotype was found many times. The chain links TRBV6-1 to TRBJ1-2; D perhaps matches TRBD1 (5 bases). In germline, CDR1 is MNHNS, CDR2 SASEGT. The CDR3 spans 12 residues. Trimming removed 6 bases from V and 5 bases from J, with 10 bases in between. The CDR3 DNA reads as TGTGCCAGCAGAGCAGACAGTTATGGCTACACCTTC. Protein sequence: CASRADSYGYTF.